Listed here is a single TCR beta chain. Profiling relied on immunoSEQ multiplex PCR, and the TCRdb table lists in-frame clones only, not all of them. The table has under 200,000 clones, 85% to 95% seen once. This sample is part of a study of T cell responses to AZD1222 COVID-19 vaccine. V dropped 1 base and J dropped 5; count of bases not matched to a gene: 4. The CDR3 runs to 15 residues. Germline values: CDR1 LNHDA, CDR2 SQIVND (reference sequence). The specimen comprised peripheral blood, sampled on day 0 of AZD1222 vaccination. The receptor was derived from an adult in good health. This chain uses TRBV19 with TRBJ1-5; 8 bases align to TRBD1. The CDR3: CASSIATTGDQPQHF. CDR3 bases: TGTGCCAGTAGTATAGCCACGACAGGGGATCAGCCCCAGCATTTT.